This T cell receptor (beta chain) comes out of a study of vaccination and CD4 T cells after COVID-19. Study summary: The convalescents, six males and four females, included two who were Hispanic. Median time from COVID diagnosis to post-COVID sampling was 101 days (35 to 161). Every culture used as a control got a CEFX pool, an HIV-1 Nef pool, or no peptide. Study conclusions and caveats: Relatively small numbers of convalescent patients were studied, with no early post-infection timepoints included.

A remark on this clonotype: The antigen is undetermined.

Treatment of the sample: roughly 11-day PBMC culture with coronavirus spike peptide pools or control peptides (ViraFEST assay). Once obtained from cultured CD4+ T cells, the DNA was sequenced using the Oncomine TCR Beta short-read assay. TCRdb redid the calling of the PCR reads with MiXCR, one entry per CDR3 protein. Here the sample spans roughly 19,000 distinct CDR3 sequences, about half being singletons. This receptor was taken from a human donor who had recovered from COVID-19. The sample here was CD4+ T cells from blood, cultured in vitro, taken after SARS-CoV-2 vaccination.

CDR3 loop: CSARVAGDAYEQYF. CDR3 in DNA: TGCAGTGCTAGAGTGGCAGGGGATGCCTACGAGCAGTACTTC. This chain connects TRBV20-1 to TRBJ2-7, with a possible D match to TRBD1 (6 bases). Germline values: CDR1 DFQATT, CDR2 SNEGSKA (reference sequence). The V and J ends lost 1 base and 2 bases respectively, with 12 bases between them. The CDR3 contains 14 residues.